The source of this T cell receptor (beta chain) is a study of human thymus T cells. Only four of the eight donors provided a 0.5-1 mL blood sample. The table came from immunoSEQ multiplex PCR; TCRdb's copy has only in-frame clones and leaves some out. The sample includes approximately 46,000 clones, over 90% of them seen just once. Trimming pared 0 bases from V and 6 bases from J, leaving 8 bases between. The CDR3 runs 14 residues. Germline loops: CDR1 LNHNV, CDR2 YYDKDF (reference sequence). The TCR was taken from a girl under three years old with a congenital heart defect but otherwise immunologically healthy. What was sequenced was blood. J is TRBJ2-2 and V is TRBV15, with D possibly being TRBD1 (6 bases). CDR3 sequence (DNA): TGTGCCACCAGCAGAGATCCAGGGGCCGGGGAGCTGTTTTTT. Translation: CATSRDPGAGELFF. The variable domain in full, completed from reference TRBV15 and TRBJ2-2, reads DAMVIQNPRYQVTQFGKPVTLSCSQTLNHNVMYWYQQKSSQAPKLLFHYYDKDFNNEADTPDNFQSRRPNTSFCFLDIRSPGLGDTAMYLCATSRDPGAGELFFGEGSRLTVL.